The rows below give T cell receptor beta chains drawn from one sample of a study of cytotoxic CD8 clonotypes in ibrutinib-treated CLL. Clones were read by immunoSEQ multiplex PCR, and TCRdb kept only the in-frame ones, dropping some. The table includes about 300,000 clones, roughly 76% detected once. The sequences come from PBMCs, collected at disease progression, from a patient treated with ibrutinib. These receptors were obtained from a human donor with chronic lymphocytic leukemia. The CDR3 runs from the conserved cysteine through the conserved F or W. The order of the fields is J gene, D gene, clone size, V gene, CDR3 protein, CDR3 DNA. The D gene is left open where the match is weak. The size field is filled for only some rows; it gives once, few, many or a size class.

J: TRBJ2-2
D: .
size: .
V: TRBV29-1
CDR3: CSVGWRKANTGELFF
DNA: TGCAGCGTGGGTTGGCGGAAGGCGAACACCGGGGAGCTGTTTTTT

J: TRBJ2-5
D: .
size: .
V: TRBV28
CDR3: CASSFPSQNQETQYF
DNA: TGTGCCAGCAGTTTTCCCTCACAGAACCAAGAGACCCAGTACTTC

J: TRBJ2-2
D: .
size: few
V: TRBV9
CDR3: CATGLANTGELFF
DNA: TGTGCCACAGGACTGGCGAACACCGGGGAGCTGTTTTTT

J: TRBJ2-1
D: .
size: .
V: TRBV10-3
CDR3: CAISESGVSNEQFF
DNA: TGTGCCATCAGTGAGTCTGGAGTTAGTAATGAGCAGTTCTTC

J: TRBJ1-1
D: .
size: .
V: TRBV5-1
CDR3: CASSKQGNTEAFF
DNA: TGCGCCAGCTCCAAACAGGGGAACACTGAAGCTTTCTTT

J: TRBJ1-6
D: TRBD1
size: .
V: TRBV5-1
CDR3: CASSLSGQASYNSPLHF
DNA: TGCGCCAGCAGCTTGTCGGGACAGGCCTCCTATAATTCACCCCTCCACTTT

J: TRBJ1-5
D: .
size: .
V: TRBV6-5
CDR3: CASSDPNQPQHF
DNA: TGTGCCAGCAGCGACCCCAATCAGCCCCAGCATTTT

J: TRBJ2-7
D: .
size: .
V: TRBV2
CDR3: CASSEAGGPYEQYF
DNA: TGTGCCAGCAGTGAAGCGGGGGGCCCATACGAGCAGTACTTC

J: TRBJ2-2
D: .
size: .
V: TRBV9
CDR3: CASSVVPFGGTGNTGELFF
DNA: TGTGCCAGCAGCGTAGTCCCATTCGGGGGGACAGGGAACACCGGGGAGCTGTTTTTT

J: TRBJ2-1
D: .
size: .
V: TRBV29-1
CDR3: CSVKTASEQFF
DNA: TGCAGCGTGAAGACGGCTTCGGAGCAGTTCTTC

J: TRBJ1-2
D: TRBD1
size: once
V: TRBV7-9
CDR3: CASSLAGGQDYGYTF
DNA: TGTGCCAGCAGCTTAGCAGGGGGACAGGACTATGGCTACACCTTC

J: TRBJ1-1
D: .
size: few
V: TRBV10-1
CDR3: CASSTIEGTEAFF
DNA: TGCGCCAGCAGTACCATTGAAGGGACTGAAGCTTTCTTT

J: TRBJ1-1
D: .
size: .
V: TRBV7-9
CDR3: CASSLGQRMRTEAFF
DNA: TGTGCCAGCAGCTTAGGGCAGCGTATGCGGACTGAAGCTTTCTTT

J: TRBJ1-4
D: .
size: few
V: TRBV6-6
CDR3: CASSYRGHNEKLFF
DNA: TGTGCCAGCAGTTACAGGGGACATAATGAAAAACTGTTTTTT

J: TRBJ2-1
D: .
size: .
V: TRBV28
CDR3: CASSPRGSGYNEQFF
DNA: TGTGCCAGCAGCCCCAGGGGATCTGGGTACAATGAGCAGTTCTTC

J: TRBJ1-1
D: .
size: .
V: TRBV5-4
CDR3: CASSLFETGNTEAFF
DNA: TGTGCCAGCAGCTTGTTTGAGACAGGGAACACTGAAGCTTTCTTT

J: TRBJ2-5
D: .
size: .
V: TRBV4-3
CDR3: CASSQEWWRQETQYF
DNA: TGCGCCAGCAGCCAAGAATGGTGGCGACAAGAGACCCAGTACTTC

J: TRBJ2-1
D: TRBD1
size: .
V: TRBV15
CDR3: CATGQGGYNEQFF
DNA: TGTGCCACCGGACAGGGGGGCTACAATGAGCAGTTCTTC

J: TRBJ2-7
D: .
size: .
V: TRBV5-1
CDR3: CASSLGGGFSYEQYF
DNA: TGCGCCAGCAGCTTGGGAGGTGGTTTCTCCTACGAGCAGTACTTC

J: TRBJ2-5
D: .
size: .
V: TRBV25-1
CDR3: CATGGVQETQYF
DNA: TGTGCCACGGGCGGGGTCCAAGAGACCCAGTACTTC

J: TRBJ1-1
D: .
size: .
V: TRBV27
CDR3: CASSSISNTEAFF
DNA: TGTGCCAGCAGCTCAATTTCGAACACTGAAGCTTTCTTT

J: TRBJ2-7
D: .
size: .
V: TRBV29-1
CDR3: CSVRPYREYYEQYF
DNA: TGCAGCGTCCGTCCGTACAGGGAATACTACGAGCAGTACTTC

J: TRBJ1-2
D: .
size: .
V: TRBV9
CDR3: CASSVYEGGYGYTF
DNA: TGTGCCAGCAGCGTATATGAGGGTGGCTATGGCTACACCTTC

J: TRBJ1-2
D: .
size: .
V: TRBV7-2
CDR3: CASSFGARGYTF
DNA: TGTGCCAGCAGCTTTGGGGCTCGCGGCTACACCTTC

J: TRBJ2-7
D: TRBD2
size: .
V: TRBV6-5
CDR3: CASSPSGGTYEQYF
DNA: TGTGCCAGCAGTCCTAGCGGGGGAACCTACGAGCAGTACTTC

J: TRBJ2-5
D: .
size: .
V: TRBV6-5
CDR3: CASSTAGLQETQYF
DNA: TGTGCCAGCAGTACTGCGGGACTGCAAGAGACCCAGTACTTC

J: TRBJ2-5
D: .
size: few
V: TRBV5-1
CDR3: CASSPGAEETQYF
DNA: TGCGCCAGCAGCCCTGGGGCGGAAGAGACCCAGTACTTC

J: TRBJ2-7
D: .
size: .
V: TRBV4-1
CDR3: CASSQEPWQGAYEQYF
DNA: TGCGCCAGCAGCCAAGAGCCGTGGCAGGGCGCCTACGAGCAGTACTTC

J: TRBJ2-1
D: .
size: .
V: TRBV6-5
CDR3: CASSSPGLAREQFF
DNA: TGTGCCAGCAGCTCCCCCGGGCTAGCGAGAGAGCAGTTCTTC

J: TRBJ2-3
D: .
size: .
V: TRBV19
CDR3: CASSIAGTDTQYF
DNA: TGTGCCAGTAGTATTGCAGGGACAGATACGCAGTATTTT

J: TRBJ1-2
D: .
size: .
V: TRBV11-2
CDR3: CASSLESRRYGYTF
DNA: TGTGCCAGCAGCTTAGAGTCCAGGCGCTATGGCTACACCTTC

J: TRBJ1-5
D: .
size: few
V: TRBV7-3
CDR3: CASSLGKGQPQHF
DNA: TGTGCCAGCAGCTTGGGGAAAGGTCAGCCCCAGCATTTT

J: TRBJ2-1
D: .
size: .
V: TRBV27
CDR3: CATKGSFTYNEQFF
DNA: TGTGCCACCAAGGGTAGTTTTACCTACAATGAGCAGTTCTTC

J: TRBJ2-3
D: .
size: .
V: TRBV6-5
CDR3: CASSYLRGGDTQYF
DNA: TGTGCCAGCAGTTATCTACGCGGCGGGGATACGCAGTATTTT

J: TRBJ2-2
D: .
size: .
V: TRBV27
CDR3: CASGQNTGELFF
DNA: TGTGCCAGCGGCCAGAACACCGGGGAGCTGTTTTTT

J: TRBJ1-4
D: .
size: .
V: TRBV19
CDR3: CASTSPWAATTNEKLFF
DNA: TGTGCCAGTACCTCCCCCTGGGCCGCTACAACTAATGAAAAACTGTTTTTT

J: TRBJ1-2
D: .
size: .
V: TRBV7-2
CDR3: CASSLDPTYGYTF
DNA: TGTGCCAGCAGCTTAGATCCCACCTATGGCTACACCTTC

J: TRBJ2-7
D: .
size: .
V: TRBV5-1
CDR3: CASSLAWGDYEQYF
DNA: TGCGCCAGCAGCTTGGCCTGGGGAGACTACGAGCAGTACTTC

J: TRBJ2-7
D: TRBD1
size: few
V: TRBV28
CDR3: CASSRDRASYEQYF
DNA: TGTGCCAGCAGTAGGGACAGGGCCTCCTACGAGCAGTACTTC

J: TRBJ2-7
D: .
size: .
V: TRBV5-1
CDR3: CASSLIAGKTYEQYF
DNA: TGCGCCAGCAGCTTGATAGCAGGTAAAACCTACGAGCAGTACTTC

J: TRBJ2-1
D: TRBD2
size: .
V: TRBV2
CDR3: CASSPFGRRGAHNEQFF
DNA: TGTGCCAGCAGCCCTTTTGGAAGGCGGGGGGCCCACAATGAGCAGTTCTTC

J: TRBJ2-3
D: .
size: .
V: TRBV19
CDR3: CASKGPGSDTQYF
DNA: TGTGCCAGTAAAGGCCCGGGGTCCGATACGCAGTATTTT

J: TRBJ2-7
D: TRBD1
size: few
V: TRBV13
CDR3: CASSPQGDEQYF
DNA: TGTGCCAGCAGCCCGCAGGGGGACGAGCAGTACTTC

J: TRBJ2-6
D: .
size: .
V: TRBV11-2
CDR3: CASSRGVSLGGANVLTF
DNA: TGTGCCAGCAGCCGAGGGGTCTCGCTGGGAGGGGCCAACGTCCTGACTTTC

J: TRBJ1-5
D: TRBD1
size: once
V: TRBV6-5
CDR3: CASSSTGGASQPQHF
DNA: TGTGCCAGCTCCAGTACAGGGGGCGCGTCTCAGCCCCAGCATTTT

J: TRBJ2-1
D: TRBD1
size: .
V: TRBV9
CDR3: CASSATGQLITYNEQFF
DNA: TGTGCCAGCAGCGCCACGGGACAGCTAATTACCTACAATGAGCAGTTCTTC

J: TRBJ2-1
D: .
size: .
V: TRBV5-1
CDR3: CASSLVPQEYNEQFF
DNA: TGCGCCAGCAGCTTGGTCCCGCAGGAGTACAATGAGCAGTTCTTC

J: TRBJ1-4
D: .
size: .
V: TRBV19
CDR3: CASSRRHPGAMEKLFF
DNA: TGTGCCAGCAGTAGGAGACACCCAGGGGCAATGGAAAAACTGTTTTTT

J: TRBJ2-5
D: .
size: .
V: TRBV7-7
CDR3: CASSAGLNQETQYF
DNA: TGTGCCAGCAGCGCCGGCTTAAACCAAGAGACCCAGTACTTC

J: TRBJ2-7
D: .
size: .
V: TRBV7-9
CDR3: CASSQLDGSYEQYF
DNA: TGTGCCAGCAGCCAGCTGGACGGCTCCTACGAGCAGTACTTC